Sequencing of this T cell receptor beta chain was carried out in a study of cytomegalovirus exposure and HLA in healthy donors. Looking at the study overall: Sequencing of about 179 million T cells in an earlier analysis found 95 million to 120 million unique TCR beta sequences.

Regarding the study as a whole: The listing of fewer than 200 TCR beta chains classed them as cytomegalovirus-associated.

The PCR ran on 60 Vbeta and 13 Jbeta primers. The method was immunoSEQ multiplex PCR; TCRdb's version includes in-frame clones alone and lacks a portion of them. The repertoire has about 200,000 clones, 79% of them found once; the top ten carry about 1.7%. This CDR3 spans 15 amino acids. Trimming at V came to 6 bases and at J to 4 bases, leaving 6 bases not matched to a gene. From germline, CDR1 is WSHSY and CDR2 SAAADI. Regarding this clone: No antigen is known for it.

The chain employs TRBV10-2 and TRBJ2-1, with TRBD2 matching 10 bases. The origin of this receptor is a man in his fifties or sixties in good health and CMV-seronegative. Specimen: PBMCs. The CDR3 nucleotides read TGCGCCAGCAGGATACTAGCGGGACCATACAATGAGCAGTTCTTC. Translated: CASRILAGPYNEQFF.